This T cell receptor beta chain was captured by sequencing in a study of cytomegalovirus exposure and HLA in healthy donors. J gave up 7 bases and V 3 bases, and 6 bases lay outside the gene matches. Germline lookup yields CDR1 KGHSH and CDR2 LQKENI. The CDR3 has 16 amino acids. 13 Jbeta primers and 60 Vbeta primers were used for the PCR. The method was immunoSEQ multiplex PCR; TCRdb's version includes in-frame clones alone and lacks a portion of them. The sample records around 190,000 clones, 70% to 85% being singletons. V usage is TRBV18 and J usage is TRBJ2-1, with 13 bases identical to TRBD2. Source material: PBMCs. This receptor was taken from a girl aged 2 to 10 in good health and CMV-seropositive. DNA of the CDR3: TGTGCCAGCTCACCTCCCGGGACTAGCGGGGCAAATGAGCAGTTCTTC. It translates to CASSPPGTSGANEQFF.